These 20 T cell receptor beta chains came from one sample sequenced in a study of blood T cells in healthy people across ages (dated by TCRdb to the mid-2010s). Libraries were constructed by 5' RACE. Data came from an Illumina HiSeq 2500. A second roughly 6 to 12 cycle PCR used a sample-barcoded 5' primer and a J-beta primer mix. Through fastp at Q25 and MiXCR, TCRdb rebuilt clones from the public reads, retaining in-frame beta chains. Under each unique CDR3 protein, matching rows form one entry showing the most common genes and DNA. This sample is represented by approximately 690,000 distinct CDR3 sequences; under 70% of them were singletons. Around 37% of the sample comes from the top ten. Source material: blood. Every receptor here comes from a man aged 60 to 75 in good health.

The CDR3 reads CSVEGLPYYNEQFF. CDR3 nucleotide sequence: TGCAGCGTGGAGGGACTTCCATACTACAATGAGCAGTTCTTC. The chain combines TRBV29-1 with TRBJ2-1; TRBD2 might be the D (6 bases). The CDR3 runs to 14 residues. Germline CDR1 is SQVTM and CDR2 is ANQGSEA. V dropped 6 bases and J dropped 3 bases, with 15 bases sitting between them.

V and J are TRBV6-4 and TRBJ2-7; TRBD1 matches 7 bases. In germline, CDR1 is MRHNA, CDR2 SNTAGT. This CDR3 has 15 residues. With 6 bases clipped from V and 5 bases from J, the junction kept 13 bases outside the gene matches. The CDR3 region is CASSPFGTERNEQYF. DNA of the CDR3: TGTGCCAGCAGCCCGTTTGGGACAGAGAGAAACGAGCAGTACTTC.

This clonotype was detected a few times. The chain is built from TRBV20-1 and TRBJ2-7, with 8 positions matching TRBD2. The CDR3 runs to 14 residues. After removal of 6 bases from V and 0 bases from J, the junction contained 7 bases not matched to a gene. Germline CDR1 DFQATT, CDR2 SNEGSKA (reference sequence). CDR3 in amino acids: CSAPGGGASYEQYF. The CDR3 region has the DNA TGCAGTGCCCCGGGAGGGGGGGCCTCCTACGAGCAGTACTTC.

The chain carries TRBV27 and TRBJ2-5, with 9 nucleotides matching TRBD2. CDR1 is MNHEY and CDR2 is SMNVEV in the germline V gene (reference sequence). The length of the CDR3 is 17 residues. Trimming took 5 bases from V and 0 from J; bases not matched to a gene: 10. The CDR3 bases are TGTGCCAGCAGTCCCCTCCTTAGCGGGGGATACCAAGAGACCCAGTACTTC. Translated: CASSPLLSGGYQETQYF.

This clonotype was detected a few times. This rearrangement joins TRBV5-5 to TRBJ2-3, with D possibly matching TRBD2 (5 bases). The J call may be faulty, since TRBJ2-4 better matches the DNA end. The CDR3 is 12 amino acids. The germline V gene encodes CDR1 SGHKS and CDR2 YYEKEE (reference sequence). CDR3 protein: CASSLPRDTQYF. The CDR3 DNA sequence: TGTGCCAGCAGCTTGCCCCGGGATACTCAGTACTTC.

The V and J genes are TRBV3-1 and TRBJ2-1, with TRBD1 matching 7 bases. CDR3 length equals 17 residues. Germline-derived CDR1 and CDR2 are LGHDT and YNNKEL (reference sequence). Germline trimming cut 5 bases from V and 9 bases from J; bases unmatched to any gene: 19. CDR3 region: CASSETPRGRPRVEQFF. In nucleotides, the CDR3 is TGTGCCAGCAGCGAGACCCCAAGGGGGCGTCCCCGGGTTGAGCAGTTCTTC.

Remarks on this clonotype: Its ends do not fully match the called genes, so a read error is possible. The chain uses TRBV9 and TRBJ2-2, with D perhaps assigned TRBD1 or TRBD2 (6 bases each). Per germline, CDR1 SGDLS and CDR2 YYNGEE. This CDR3 is built from 14 residues. DNA for the CDR3: TGTGCCGGCAGCGACAGAAGGGGGGCCGGGGAGCTGTTTTTT. Its protein product is CAGSDRRGAGELFF. Combining the CDR3 with reference TRBV9 and TRBJ2-2 gives the whole variable domain DSGVTQTPKHLITATGQRVTLRCSPRSGDLSVYWYQQSLDQGLQFLIQYYNGEERAKGNILERFSAQQFPDLHSELNLSSLELGDSALYFCAGSDRRGAGELFFGEGSRLTVL.

This clonotype was found a few times. The chain carries TRBV5-1 and TRBJ1-1; the match to TRBD1 covers 9 bases. This CDR3 comprises 17 residues. Germline assignment: CDR1 SGHRS and CDR2 YFSETQ. The J segment lost 5 bases and the V segment lost 5 bases, leaving 16 bases of the junction unmatched. The CDR3 DNA reads as TGCGCCAGCAGGACAACTGGGACAGGGTTTATTTTGACTGAAGCTTTCTTT. Its protein is CASRTTGTGFILTEAFF.

The J gene is TRBJ2-7, the V gene TRBV7-9, with 7 positions matching TRBD1. This CDR3 contains 13 residues. The germline V gene encodes CDR1 SEHNR and CDR2 FQNEAQ (reference sequence). V lost 5 bases, J lost 5 bases, and 6 bases stayed unmatched. CDR3 loop: CASSTGTANEQYF. CDR3 DNA: TGTGCCAGCAGCACCGGGACAGCCAACGAGCAGTACTTC.

This clonotype occurred a few times. The chain joins TRBV28 to TRBJ2-5; D is perhaps TRBD2 (7 bases). Trimming pared 7 bases from V and 8 bases from J, leaving 20 bases between. The CDR3 length is 14 residues. Germline CDR1 MDHEN, CDR2 SYDVKM. The CDR3 loop reads CASTLGGGPDTQYF. CDR3 coding DNA: TGTGCCAGCACCTTGGGAGGGGGACCCGACACCCAGTACTTC.

The chain recombines TRBV20-1 with TRBJ2-3; a possible D gene is TRBD1 (7 bases). V shed 6 bases and J shed 4 bases, with 14 bases lying between them. Germline values: CDR1 DFQATT, CDR2 SNEGSKA (reference sequence). The CDR3 consists of 13 residues. CDR3 nucleotides: TGCAGTGCCGGGCCAGGGGGGCCAGATACGCAGTATTTT. Translation gives CSAGPGGPDTQYF.

Worth noting for this clonotype: A much bigger clone sits one base away, suggesting this may be a read error. V gene TRBV7-2 combines with J gene TRBJ1-5; D remains unclear. The CDR3 covers 14 residues. Looked up from germline, CDR1 is SGHTA and CDR2 is FQGNSA. Trimming shortened V by 5 bases and J by 7 bases, and 15 bases separated the two germline ends. The CDR3 is CASSPERARQPQHF. The CDR3 DNA reads TGTGCCAGCAGCCCCGAGCGGGCGCGGCAGCCCCAGCATTTT.

With regard to this clonotype: Relative to the germline gene, one junction end is altered; a read error may explain this. The rearrangement uses TRBV27 and TRBJ2-6, with D possibly TRBD2 on 6 matching bases. There are 16 residues in the CDR3. CDR1 MNHEY and CDR2 SMNVEV come from the germline V gene (reference sequence). The DNA of the CDR3 is TGTGCCAGCAGTTTTTCCAGGGACTCTGGGGCCAACGTCCCGACTTTC. Its protein product is CASSFSRDSGANVPTF. The full variable domain, in which reference TRBV27 and TRBJ2-6 provide the parts outside the CDR3, is EAQVTQNPRYLITVTGKKLTVTCSQNMNHEYMSWYRQDPGLGLRQIYYSMNVEVTDKGDVPEGYKVSRKEKRNFPLILESPSPNQTSLYFCASSFSRDSGANVPTFGAGSRLTVL.

This clonotype was found a few times. This chain links TRBV15 with TRBJ2-7, with TRBD2 matching 8 bases. This CDR3 comprises 14 residues. V lost 6 bases, J lost 2 bases, and 6 bases stayed unmatched. Per the germline V gene, CDR1 is LNHNV and CDR2 is YYDKDF (reference sequence). CDR3 protein: CATRPGLATYEQYF. In DNA, the CDR3 is TGTGCCACCAGGCCAGGACTAGCCACCTACGAGCAGTACTTC.

This chain links TRBV20-1 with TRBJ1-1, with TRBD1 as a possible D gene (6 bases). Between the trimmed V and J ends, which lost 6 bases and 0 bases, there was a span of 11 bases. Germline assignment: CDR1 DFQATT and CDR2 SNEGSKA (reference sequence). There are 13 residues in the CDR3. The CDR3 coding sequence is TGCAGTGCGGGGGACAAGCTGAACACTGAAGCTTTCTTT. It specifies CSAGDKLNTEAFF.

V usage is TRBV6-2 or TRBV6-3 and J usage is TRBJ2-1; a possible D gene is TRBD2 (5 bases). Trimming removed 4 bases at V and 10 bases at J, with 8 bases between. The germline CDR1 and CDR2 sequences are MNHEY and SVGEGT. The CDR3 is 11 residues long. CDR3 coding DNA: TGTGCCAGCAGTTCCTTAGCGGAGCAGTTCTTC. Translation: CASSSLAEQFF.

In DNA form, the CDR3 reads TGCGCCAGCGCCAACGAGGGGCCAAGGGAGGCTTTCTTT. It is translated as CASANEGPREAFF. The rearrangement links TRBV4-1 to TRBJ1-1, with D perhaps matching TRBD1 (5 bases). V lost 8 bases and J 11 bases, leaving 21 bases between the germline ends. CDR3 length equals 13 residues. The germline CDR1 and CDR2 sequences are MGHRA and YSYEKL.

The V gene is TRBV5-1, the J gene TRBJ2-1, with 9 nucleotides matching TRBD1. Germline assignment: CDR1 SGHRS and CDR2 YFSETQ. The CDR3 covers 15 residues. With 9 bases clipped from V and 1 base from J, the junction kept 8 bases outside the gene matches. The CDR3 protein is CATAPGQGSYNEQFF. Here the CDR3 DNA reads TGCGCCACCGCACCGGGACAGGGTTCCTACAATGAGCAGTTCTTC.

The chain uses TRBV25-1 and TRBJ2-5; 7 bases are shared with TRBD2. The V gene's germline CDR1 is MGHDK and CDR2 SYGVNS. V dropped 5 bases and J dropped 5; count of bases not matched to a gene: 11. CDR3 length: 15 residues. The CDR3 region has the DNA TGTGCCAGCAGTACCCGGGGAGGGCTCATGGAGACCCAGTACTTC. Translated, it gives CASSTRGGLMETQYF.

This rearrangement joins TRBV7-7 to TRBJ1-2; 12 bases agree with TRBD1. V lost 3 bases, J lost 4 bases, and 18 bases stayed unmatched. This CDR3 is 20 amino acids long. CDR1 SSHAT and CDR2 FNYEAQ come from the germline V gene (reference sequence). CDR3 DNA: TGTGCCAGCAGCTTGTTTCCCCAACGCCGGGACAGGGGGCTCGGCTATGGCTACACCTTC. Amino acids: CASSLFPQRRDRGLGYGYTF.